This T cell receptor beta chain stems from a study of blood T cell repertoires in COVID-19. Study overall: Donors in the United States, Italy and Spain gave samples during acute or convalescent COVID-19.

The assay was immunoSEQ multiplex PCR, and TCRdb's table has in-frame clones only and misses some. Of fewer than 250,000 clones listed, around 92% were seen once; the top ten hold 1.2%. The CDR3 sequence is 15 residues long. Germline CDR1 reads SGDLS; CDR2 reads YYNGEE. Trimming shortened V by 2 bases and J by 2 bases, and 11 bases separated the two germline ends. The receptor's source is a man aged 25-45 years with acute or convalescent COVID-19. V is TRBV9 and J is TRBJ1-3; D is perhaps TRBD1 (6 bases). Source material: peripheral blood. The CDR3 sequence is CASSVQGQAGNTIYF. CDR3 sequence (DNA): TGTGCCAGCAGCGTGCAGGGACAAGCTGGAAACACCATATATTTT.